The entry below gives a single T cell receptor (beta chain) sequence along with its context. The antigen is undetermined. This specimen comes from a study of OX40 agonist ivuxolimab in advanced cancers. Study details: As their treatment, patients were administered ivuxolimab, an agonistic anti-OX40 (CD134) antibody. Head and neck, renal cell, melanoma or hepatocellular carcinoma were the cancers that dose-escalation patients had. General study findings and limits: Low normalized T-cell clonal expansion was additionally recorded for some nonresponders. CD8+ T cells showed, on average, more clonal expansion than CD4+ cells.

V was trimmed by 5 bases and J by 4 bases, leaving 11 bases between them. The length of the CDR3 is 13 residues. The germline CDR1 and CDR2 sequences are SGHTA and FQGTGA. Assay used: immunoSEQ multiplex PCR; TCRdb lists only in-frame clones, some missing. The sample gives 60,000 to 75,000 clones, about 86% of which show up once; around 2.3% is in the top ten. The rearrangement links TRBV7-3 to TRBJ2-5; TRBD1 might be the D (7 bases). Here the sequenced sample was CD4+ or CD8+ T cells sorted from blood, taken in a trial of the OX40 agonist ivuxolimab. The source of this sequence is an adult with an advanced solid tumor such as melanoma, head and neck, liver or kidney cancer. Here the CDR3 DNA reads TGTGCCAGCAGCCAGGGGGGCTCAGAGACCCAGTACTTC. Translation: CASSQGGSETQYF.